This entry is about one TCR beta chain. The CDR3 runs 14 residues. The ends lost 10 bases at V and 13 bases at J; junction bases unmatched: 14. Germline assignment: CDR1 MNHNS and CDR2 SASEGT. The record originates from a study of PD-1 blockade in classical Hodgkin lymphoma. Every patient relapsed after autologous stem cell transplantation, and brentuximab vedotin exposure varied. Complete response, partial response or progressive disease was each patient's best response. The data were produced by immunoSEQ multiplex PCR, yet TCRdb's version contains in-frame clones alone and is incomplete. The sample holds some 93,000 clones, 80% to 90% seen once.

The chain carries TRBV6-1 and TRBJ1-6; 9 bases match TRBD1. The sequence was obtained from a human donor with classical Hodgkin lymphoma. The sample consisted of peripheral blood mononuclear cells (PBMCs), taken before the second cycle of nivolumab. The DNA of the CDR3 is TGTGCCATCAGACGGACAGGGGACGAGGGTCCCCTCCACTTT. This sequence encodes CAIRRTGDEGPLHF.